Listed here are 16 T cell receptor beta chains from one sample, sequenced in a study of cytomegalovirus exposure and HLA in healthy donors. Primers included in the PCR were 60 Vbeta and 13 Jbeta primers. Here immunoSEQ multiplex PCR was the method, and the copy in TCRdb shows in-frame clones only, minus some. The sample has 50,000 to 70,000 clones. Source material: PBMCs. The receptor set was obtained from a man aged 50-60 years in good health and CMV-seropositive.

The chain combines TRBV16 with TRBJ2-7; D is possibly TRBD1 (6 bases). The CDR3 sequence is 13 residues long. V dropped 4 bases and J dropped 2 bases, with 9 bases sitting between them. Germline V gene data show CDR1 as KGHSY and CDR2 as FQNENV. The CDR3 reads CASSPTGPYEQYF. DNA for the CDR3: TGTGCCAGCAGCCCGACAGGTCCCTACGAGCAGTACTTC. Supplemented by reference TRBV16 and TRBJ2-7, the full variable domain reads GEEVAQTPKHLVRGEGQKAKLYCAPIKGHSYVFWYQQVLKNEFKFLISFQNENVFDETGMPKERFSAKCLPNSPCSLEIQATKLEDSAVYFCASSPTGPYEQYFGPGTRLTVT.

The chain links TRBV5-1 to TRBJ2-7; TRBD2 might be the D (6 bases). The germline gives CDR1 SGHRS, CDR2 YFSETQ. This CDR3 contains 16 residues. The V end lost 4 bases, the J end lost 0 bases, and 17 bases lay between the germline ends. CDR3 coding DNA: TGCGCCAGCAGCCCCGGGACTCTTCAGGGCTCCTACGAGCAGTACTTC. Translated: CASSPGTLQGSYEQYF.

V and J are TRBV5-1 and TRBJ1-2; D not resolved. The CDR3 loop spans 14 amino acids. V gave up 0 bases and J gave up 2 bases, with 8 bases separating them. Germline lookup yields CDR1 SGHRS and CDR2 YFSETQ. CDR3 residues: CASSLVAENYGYTF. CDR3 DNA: TGCGCCAGCAGCTTGGTGGCGGAAAACTATGGCTACACCTTC. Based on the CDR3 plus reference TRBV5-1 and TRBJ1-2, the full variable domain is KAGVTQTPRYLIKTRGQQVTLSCSPISGHRSVSWYQQTPGQGLQFLFEYFSETQRNKGNFPGRFSGRQFSNSRSEMNVSTLELGDSALYLCASSLVAENYGYTFGSGTRLTVV.

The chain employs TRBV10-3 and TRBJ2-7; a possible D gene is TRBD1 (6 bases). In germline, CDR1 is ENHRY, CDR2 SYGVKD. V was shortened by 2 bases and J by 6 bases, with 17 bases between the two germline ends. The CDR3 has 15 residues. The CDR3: CAISEVAGERSEQYF. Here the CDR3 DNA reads TGTGCCATCAGTGAGGTGGCAGGGGAAAGGAGCGAGCAGTACTTC.

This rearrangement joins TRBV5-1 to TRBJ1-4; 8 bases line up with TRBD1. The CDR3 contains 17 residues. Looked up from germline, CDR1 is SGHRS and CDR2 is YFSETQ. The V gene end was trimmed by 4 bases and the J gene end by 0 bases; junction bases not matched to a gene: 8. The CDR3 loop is CASSPGQGRATNEKLFF. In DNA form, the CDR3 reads TGCGCCAGCAGCCCTGGACAGGGAAGGGCAACTAATGAAAAACTGTTTTTT.

CDR3 nucleotide sequence: TGCGCCACAAGGCGGGGTGAGGCCACTGAAGCTTTCTTT. This codes for CATRRGEATEAFF. The V gene is TRBV5-1, the J gene TRBJ1-1, with D uncertain. Trimming took 9 bases from V and 4 from J, leaving 16 bases between them. Germline V lookup: CDR1 SGHRS, CDR2 YFSETQ. CDR3 size: 13 residues.

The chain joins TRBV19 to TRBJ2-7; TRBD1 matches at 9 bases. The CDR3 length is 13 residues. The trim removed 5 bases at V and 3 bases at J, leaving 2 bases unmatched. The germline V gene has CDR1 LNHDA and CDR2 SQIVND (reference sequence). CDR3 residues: CASSPDRGYEQYF. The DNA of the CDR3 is TGTGCCAGTAGTCCGGACAGGGGCTACGAGCAGTACTTC.

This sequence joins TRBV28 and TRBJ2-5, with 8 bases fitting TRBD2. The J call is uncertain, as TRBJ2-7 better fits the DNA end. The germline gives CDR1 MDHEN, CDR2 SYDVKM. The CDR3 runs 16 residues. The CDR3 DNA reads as TGTGCCAGCAGTACCCTAACTAGCGGTGCTCCCTACGAGCAGTACTTC. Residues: CASSTLTSGAPYEQYF.

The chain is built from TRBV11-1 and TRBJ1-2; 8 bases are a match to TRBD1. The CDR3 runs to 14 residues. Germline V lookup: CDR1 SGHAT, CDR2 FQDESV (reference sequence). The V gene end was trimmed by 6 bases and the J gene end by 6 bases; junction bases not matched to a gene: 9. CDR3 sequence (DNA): TGTGCCAGCAGTTACAGACAGGGGTCGGATGGCTACACCTTC. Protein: CASSYRQGSDGYTF.

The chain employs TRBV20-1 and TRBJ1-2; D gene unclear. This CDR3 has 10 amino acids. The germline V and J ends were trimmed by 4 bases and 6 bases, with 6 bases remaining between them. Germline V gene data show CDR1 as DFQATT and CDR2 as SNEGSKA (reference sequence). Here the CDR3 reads CSAISNGYTF. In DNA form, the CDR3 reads TGCAGTGCTATCTCTAATGGCTACACCTTC.

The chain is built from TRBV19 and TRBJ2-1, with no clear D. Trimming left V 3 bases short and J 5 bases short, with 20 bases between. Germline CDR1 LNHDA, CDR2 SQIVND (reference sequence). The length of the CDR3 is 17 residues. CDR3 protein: CASSINYGGSPDNEQFF. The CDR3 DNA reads TGTGCCAGTAGTATTAACTACGGCGGTTCCCCCGACAATGAGCAGTTCTTC.

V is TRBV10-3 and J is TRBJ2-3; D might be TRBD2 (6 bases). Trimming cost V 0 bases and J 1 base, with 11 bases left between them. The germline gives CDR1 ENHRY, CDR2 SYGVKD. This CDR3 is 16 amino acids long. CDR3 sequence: CAISESPAGRTDTQYF. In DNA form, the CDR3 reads TGTGCCATCAGTGAGTCGCCTGCGGGGCGCACAGATACGCAGTATTTT.

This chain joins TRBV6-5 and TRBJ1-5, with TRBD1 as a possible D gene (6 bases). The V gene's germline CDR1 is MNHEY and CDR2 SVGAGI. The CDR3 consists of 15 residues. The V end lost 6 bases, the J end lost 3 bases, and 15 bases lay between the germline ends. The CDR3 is CASRTDWTDNQPQHF. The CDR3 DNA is TGTGCCAGCAGAACTGATTGGACAGACAATCAGCCCCAGCATTTT.

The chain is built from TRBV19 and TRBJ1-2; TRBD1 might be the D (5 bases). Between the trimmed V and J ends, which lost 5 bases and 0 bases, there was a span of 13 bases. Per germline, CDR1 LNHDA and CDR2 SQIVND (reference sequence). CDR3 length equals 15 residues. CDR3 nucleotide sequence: TGTGCCAGTAGTCCCTCATGGACATCTAACTATGGCTACACCTTC. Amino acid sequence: CASSPSWTSNYGYTF.

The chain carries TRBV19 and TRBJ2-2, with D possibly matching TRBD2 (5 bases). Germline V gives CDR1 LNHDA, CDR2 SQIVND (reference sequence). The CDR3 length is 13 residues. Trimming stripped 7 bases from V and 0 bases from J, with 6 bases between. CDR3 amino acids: CASMDSNTGELFF. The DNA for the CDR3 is TGTGCCAGTATGGACTCGAACACCGGGGAGCTGTTTTTT.

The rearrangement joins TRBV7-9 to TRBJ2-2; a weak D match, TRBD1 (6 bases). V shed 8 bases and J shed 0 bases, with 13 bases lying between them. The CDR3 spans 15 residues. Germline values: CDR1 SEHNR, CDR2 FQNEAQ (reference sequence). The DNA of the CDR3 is TGTGCCAGCGAAGTAACAGGGACGAACACCGGGGAGCTGTTTTTT. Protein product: CASEVTGTNTGELFF. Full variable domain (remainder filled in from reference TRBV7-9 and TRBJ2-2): DTGVSQNPRHKITKRGQNVTFRCDPISEHNRLYWYRQTLGQGPEFLTYFQNEAQLEKSRLLSDRFSAERPKGSFSTLEIQRTEQGDSAMYLCASEVTGTNTGELFFGEGSRLTVL.